This is a list of T cell receptor beta chains from one sample in a study of technical replicates of blood from a handful of donors. Produced via immunoSEQ multiplex PCR; TCRdb's table is partial and in-frame only. The data contain about 75,000 clones, approximately 96% of them singletons. Material for sequencing was T cells isolated from PBMCs. These receptors were collected from a human donor in good health. Each CDR3 is given with its conserved first and last residue.

J	V	CDR3
TRBJ2-2	TRBV5-4	CASSTDTSWQDGELFF
TRBJ2-7	TRBV4-1	CASSQVTGTGGHEQYF
TRBJ1-4	TRBV30	CAWSDGQTNEKLFF
TRBJ2-1	TRBV27	CAIRTGPSYNEQFF
TRBJ1-2	TRBV29-1	CSVGGTATSHGYTF
TRBJ2-7	TRBV30	CAWSGTGTSEQYF
TRBJ2-7	TRBV28	CASSLARQSNEQYF
TRBJ1-5	TRBV4-1	CASSHRQLFGNQPQHF
TRBJ1-1	TRBV9	CASSEPGRMNTEAFF
TRBJ1-2	TRBV30	CAWSVLGSGGYTF
TRBJ2-1	TRBV2	CASRPTSGSSYNEQFF
TRBJ2-1	TRBV15	CATSSPWGGRGNEQFF
TRBJ1-5	TRBV5-1	CASSLGTVSNQPQHF
TRBJ2-3	TRBV14	CASSQVVAGALRTDTQYF
TRBJ1-1	TRBV28	CASRTLGTVEAFF
TRBJ2-1	TRBV5-1	CASSLGQGANEQFF
TRBJ2-5	TRBV7-6	CASSTRVLGLGETQYF
TRBJ2-2	TRBV7-8	CASSEIAANTGELFF
TRBJ2-2	TRBV9	CASSVGRGAGELFF
TRBJ2-5	TRBV28	CASSGLAGVVETQYF
TRBJ1-1	TRBV19	CASSRETGSEAFF
TRBJ2-3	TRBV11-1	CASSFPTSTDTQYF
TRBJ2-3	TRBV27	CASSFRRTSGWEGTDTQYF
TRBJ2-5	TRBV27	CASSSRETQYF
TRBJ2-1	TRBV13	CASSSLAGEQFF
TRBJ2-1	TRBV7-6	CASSLLANEQFF
TRBJ1-3	TRBV6-1	CASRGYRDSGNTIYF
TRBJ1-2	TRBV4-2	CASSQHRTGGFGYGYTF
TRBJ2-1	TRBV1	CTSSLIMTSGRTEQFF
TRBJ2-7	TRBV28	CASSGGTGGLRFYEQYF
TRBJ2-7	TRBV10-3	CAISVEARYEQYF
TRBJ1-2	TRBV6-5	CASSYSTTGLYGYTF
TRBJ2-5	TRBV7-8	CASRPAGVRETQYF
TRBJ2-1	TRBV19	CASRPTGTRGLYYNEQFF
TRBJ2-7	TRBV7-7	CASSRGLGNEQYF
TRBJ1-6	TRBV6-1	CASSGLLLGVSPSPLHF
TRBJ2-4	TRBV4-1	CASSPPLALGENIQYF
TRBJ2-7	TRBV29-1	CSASITNVYEQYF
TRBJ2-5	TRBV25-1	CASSGTQGARETQYF
TRBJ2-7	TRBV2	CASSGLAEDYEQYF
TRBJ2-3	TRBV29-1	CSVAKGAGGADTQYF
TRBJ2-7	TRBV7-9	CASTKTGDLYEQYF
TRBJ2-1	TRBV12-2	CASRLGPGGSVDEQFF
TRBJ2-3	TRBV28	CASSLEDRRTDTQYF
TRBJ1-3	TRBV7-8	CASSSETDSGNTIYF
TRBJ2-1	TRBV2	CASSSGSIHEQFF
TRBJ2-3	TRBV5-4	CASRPLSGGASDTQYF